This T cell receptor (beta chain) emerged from a study of human thymus T cells. During corrective heart surgery, resections were taken, and the thymus tissue came from them. Some clones are missing from TCRdb's copy, which holds only in-frame ones; the method was immunoSEQ multiplex PCR. The sample consists of roughly 86,000 clones, nearly 98% of them appearing once. Unmatched junction bases numbered 6, after V lost 5 bases and J lost 2 bases. The CDR3 spans 15 residues. The germline V gene has CDR1 KGHSH and CDR2 LQKENI. The genes are TRBV18 and TRBJ2-1; 7 bases are a match to TRBD2. Sequencing was carried out using thymus tissue. The clonotype comes from a boy in the first two years of life with a congenital heart defect but otherwise immunologically healthy. The CDR3 DNA sequence: TGTGCCAGCTCAGCCGCTAGCGGTGCCTACAATGAGCAGTTCTTC. Translating it yields CASSAASGAYNEQFF.